This record looks at one TCR beta chain sequence and its context. Antigen specificity is unknown. The data are from a study of T-cell memory formation after mild COVID-19. On the study more broadly: Clusters of TCRs were largely donor specific. Study-wide results and caveats: Some responding clones appeared in pre-infection memory, suggesting cross-reactive memory joined.

The length of the CDR3 is 13 residues. CDR1 is MNHNY, CDR2 SVGAGI, per germline (reference sequence). V was clipped by 7 bases and J by 2 bases, with 11 bases between them. 5'RACE with constant-segment primers built TCRalpha and TCRbeta cDNA libraries with UMIs. TCRdb reanalysed the 5' RACE reads using MiXCR and keeps one entry per CDR3 protein. The table records under 600,000 distinct CDR3 sequences, about a fifth of them present only once. Sequencing was done on a sample of PBMCs or a T cell subset sorted from them (not recorded which). The chain has TRBV6-6 and TRBJ1-2; no definite D call. This clonotype was obtained from an adult woman who had mild COVID-19 (a few samples of this study predate the infection). Cell type and time point are not known. The CDR3 nucleotides are TGTGCCAGCATGAAGGGAGTGAACTATGGCTACACCTTC. The encoded protein is CASMKGVNYGYTF.